Below are 20 T cell receptor beta chains sequenced from a single sample in a study of cytomegalovirus exposure and HLA in healthy donors. Researchers ran the PCR with 60 Vbeta and 13 Jbeta primers. Sequencing used immunoSEQ multiplex PCR; TCRdb keeps in-frame clones, though not all of them. Here the sample spans 100,000 to 150,000 clones, approximately 82% being singletons. Material for sequencing was PBMCs. The receptor source for this set is a boy younger than 10 in good health and CMV-seronegative.

The gene calls are TRBV11-3 and TRBJ2-3, with TRBD2 matching 9 bases. The germline V gene encodes CDR1 SGHNT and CDR2 YENEEA. With 5 bases clipped from V and 4 bases from J, the junction kept 4 bases outside the gene matches. This CDR3 comprises 14 residues. The CDR3, as DNA: TGTGCCAGCAGCCGCGGGAGGGCCTCAGATACGCAGTATTTT. It yields the protein CASSRGRASDTQYF. Using reference TRBV11-3 and TRBJ2-3 for the parts outside the CDR3, the full variable domain is EAGVVQSPRYKIIEKKQPVAFWCNPISGHNTLYWYLQNLGQGPELLIRYENEEAVDDSQLPKDRFSAERLKGVDSTLKIQPAELGDSAVYLCASSRGRASDTQYFGPGTRLTVL.

In the case of this clone: Other DNA sequences within the sample encode an identical CDR3. The chain links TRBV4-3 to TRBJ2-1; 9 nucleotides align to TRBD2. Germline V gene sequence: CDR1 LGHNA, CDR2 YSLEER. CDR3 length: 16 amino acids. The V segment lost 0 bases and the J segment 4 bases; nucleotides outside the gene matches: 4. The CDR3 region is CASSQDASGGYNEQFF. The CDR3 coding sequence is TGCGCCAGCAGCCAAGATGCCAGCGGGGGGTACAATGAGCAGTTCTTC.

The chain employs TRBV2 and TRBJ2-7; maybe TRBD2 (5 bases). V dropped 5 bases and J dropped 0 bases, with 8 bases sitting between them. Germline lookup yields CDR1 SNHLY and CDR2 FYNNEI. This CDR3 has 13 amino acids. The CDR3 DNA reads TGTGCCAGCAGTCGGGGTTACTCCTACGAGCAGTACGTC. Its translation: CASSRGYSYEQYV.

The chain links TRBV27 to TRBJ2-6, with 10 bases that match TRBD1. The length of the CDR3 is 19 residues. Germline V CDR1 and CDR2: MNHEY, SMNVEV (reference sequence). The V and J ends lost 5 bases and 1 base, in that order; junction bases with no gene match: 11. The CDR3 DNA follows: TGTGCCAGCAGTCCACGACAGGGGGCTGGGGTGTCTGGGGCCAACGTCCTGACTTTC. Encoded protein: CASSPRQGAGVSGANVLTF.

The genes are TRBV19 and TRBJ1-5; TRBD1 agrees at 7 bases. Germline assignment: CDR1 LNHDA and CDR2 SQIVND (reference sequence). V lost 5 bases to trimming and J lost 7 bases; unmatched junction nucleotides: 14. The CDR3 is 16 amino acids. The CDR3 sequence is CASSPVTGAASQPQHF. The CDR3, as DNA: TGTGCCAGTAGTCCCGTCACAGGGGCCGCCTCCCAGCCCCAGCATTTT.

The chain has TRBV7-2 and TRBJ2-2; 7 bases agree with TRBD1. The junction had 1 base not matched to a gene; V was cut back by 4 bases and J by 2 bases. Germline CDR1 is SGHTA and CDR2 is FQGNSA. The CDR3 runs to 14 residues. The DNA of the CDR3 is TGTGCCAGCAGCTACAGGGGTAACACCGGGGAGCTGTTTTTT. Translation: CASSYRGNTGELFF.

This clone was seen more than once but under ten times. The gene calls are TRBV5-1 and TRBJ2-1; TRBD2 agrees at 10 bases. Germline V gene sequence: CDR1 SGHRS, CDR2 YFSETQ. V lost 4 bases, J lost 2 bases, and 6 bases stayed unmatched. The CDR3 covers 16 residues. The CDR3 protein is CASSNSGGNTYNEQFF. CDR3 in DNA: TGCGCCAGCAGCAATAGCGGGGGGAATACCTACAATGAGCAGTTCTTC.

This clone was seen only once. This chain links TRBV4-2 with TRBJ2-5; TRBD1 matches 8 bases. The DNA end is a closer match to TRBJ2-7, so the J assignment may be wrong. CDR1 and CDR2 (germline): LGHNA, YNFKEQ. This CDR3 is built from 15 residues. The DNA for the CDR3 is TGTGCCAGCAGCCTGCAGGGGGCTGCTTCCTACGAGCAGTACTTC. This codes for CASSLQGAASYEQYF.

V and J are TRBV5-4 and TRBJ1-2; D is unclear. CDR1 is SGHNT and CDR2 is YYREEE in the germline V gene (reference sequence). The CDR3 is 17 amino acids. The V and J ends lost 4 bases and 4 bases respectively, with 23 bases between them. This CDR3 reads CASSPPAGKMLSYGYTF. The CDR3 DNA reads TGTGCCAGCAGCCCCCCTGCGGGGAAAATGCTGTCCTATGGCTACACCTTC. Using reference TRBV5-4 and TRBJ1-2 for the parts outside the CDR3, the full variable domain is ETGVTQSPTHLIKTRGQQVTLRCSSQSGHNTVSWYQQALGQGPQFIFQYYREEENGRGNFPPRFSGLQFPNYSSELNVNALELDDSALYLCASSPPAGKMLSYGYTFGSGTRLTVV.

The V call is TRBV6-1, the J call TRBJ2-1, with 7 bases aligning to TRBD2. The CDR3 covers 15 residues. The germline V gene encodes CDR1 MNHNS and CDR2 SASEGT. V shed 3 bases and J 3 bases; nucleotides not matched to a gene: 5. Here the CDR3 reads CASSDLAADYNEQFF. The CDR3 DNA follows: TGTGCCAGCAGTGACCTAGCGGCTGACTACAATGAGCAGTTCTTC.

The chain carries TRBV6-5 and TRBJ2-4, with TRBD2 as a possible D gene (6 bases). The CDR3 spans 16 residues. Germline-derived CDR1 and CDR2 are MNHEY and SVGAGI. V was clipped by 2 bases and J by 7 bases, with 18 bases between them. As DNA, the CDR3 is TGTGCCAGCAGTTACATCAAAGCGGGTTTTGGCAACATTCAGTACTTC. Residues: CASSYIKAGFGNIQYF.

V gene TRBV18 combines with J gene TRBJ1-4; the D gene is possibly TRBD1 (5 bases). The ends were cut back, 2 bases at V and 0 bases at J, with 10 bases in the middle. The germline CDR1 and CDR2 sequences are KGHSH and LQKENI. This CDR3 has 16 amino acids. The CDR3 reads CASSPLGPSTNEKLFF. CDR3 bases: TGTGCCAGCTCACCATTGGGGCCTTCAACTAATGAAAAACTGTTTTTT.

CDR3 sequence reads: CASSPADRVDGYTF. Here the CDR3 DNA reads TGTGCCAGCTCACCGGCCGACAGGGTTGATGGCTACACCTTC. V and J are TRBV18 and TRBJ1-2; 7 nucleotides align to TRBD1. CDR3 length: 14 amino acids. V was pared by 3 bases and J by 6 bases, with 7 bases of the junction left unmatched. CDR1 is KGHSH and CDR2 is LQKENI in the germline V gene. The full variable domain, with the rest looked up from reference TRBV18 and TRBJ1-2, is NAGVMQNPRHLVRRRGQEARLRCSPMKGHSHVYWYRQLPEEGLKFMVYLQKENIIDESGMPKERFSAEFPKEGPSILRIQQVVRGDSAAYFCASSPADRVDGYTFGSGTRLTVV.

V gene TRBV4-2 combines with J gene TRBJ1-6; D is perhaps TRBD1 (5 bases). CDR1 LGHNA and CDR2 YNFKEQ come from the germline V gene. The CDR3 loop spans 14 amino acids. Trimming shortened V by 0 bases and J by 9 bases, and 9 bases separated the two germline ends. CDR3 nucleotide sequence: TGTGCCAGCAGCCAAGAGGGGGAGGCTTCACCCCTCCACTTT. Amino acids: CASSQEGEASPLHF.

This sequence joins TRBV19 and TRBJ1-2; 8 bases are a match to TRBD1. This CDR3 contains 15 residues. The V and J ends lost 5 bases and 2 bases, in that order; junction bases with no gene match: 7. The germline gives CDR1 LNHDA, CDR2 SQIVND (reference sequence). The CDR3 DNA reads as TGTGCCAGTAGTCCCTGGACAGGGACCAACTATGGCTACACCTTC. Protein: CASSPWTGTNYGYTF. Combining the CDR3 with reference TRBV19 and TRBJ1-2 gives the whole variable domain DGGITQSPKYLFRKEGQNVTLSCEQNLNHDAMYWYRQDPGQGLRLIYYSQIVNDFQKGDIAEGYSVSREKKESFPLTVTSAQKNPTAFYLCASSPWTGTNYGYTFGSGTRLTVV.

The chain joins TRBV5-4 to TRBJ1-1, with D possibly TRBD1 on 6 matching bases. CDR3 length: 14 residues. V was pared by 4 bases and J by 0 bases, with 10 bases between. Germline lookup yields CDR1 SGHNT and CDR2 YYREEE (reference sequence). CDR3 in amino acids: CASSRTEVNTEAFF. Here the CDR3 DNA reads TGTGCCAGCAGCCGGACAGAGGTGAACACTGAAGCTTTCTTT.

The CDR3 spells CASSYSREDNYGYTF. CDR3 nucleotides: TGTGCCAGCAGTTACTCAAGGGAGGATAACTATGGCTACACCTTC. V gene TRBV6-5 combines with J gene TRBJ1-2; D ambiguous. Germline CDR1 reads MNHEY; CDR2 reads SVGAGI. The CDR3 is 15 residues long. V lost 0 bases to trimming and J lost 1 base, with 9 bases between them.

This rearrangement joins TRBV6-6 to TRBJ1-5; TRBD1 might be the D (6 bases). Trimming removed 5 bases from V and 7 bases from J, with 12 bases in between. Germline values: CDR1 MNHNY, CDR2 SVGAGI (reference sequence). This CDR3 has 13 amino acids. The CDR3 is CASSPGGAQPQHF. The CDR3 DNA follows: TGTGCCAGCAGTCCGGGGGGGGCCCAGCCCCAGCATTTT.

The chain recombines TRBV6-5 with TRBJ1-2; 7 bases are shared with TRBD1. The CDR3 covers 14 residues. The trim removed 2 bases at V and 5 bases at J, leaving 5 bases unmatched. From germline, CDR1 is MNHEY and CDR2 SVGAGI. The chain's CDR3 is CASSYQGTAYGYTF. For the CDR3, the DNA is TGTGCCAGCAGTTACCAGGGGACAGCATATGGCTACACCTTC.

This sequence joins TRBV6-4 and TRBJ2-1; perhaps TRBD1 as D (8 bases). This CDR3 spans 16 amino acids. The V gene lost 4 bases and the J gene lost 9 bases, with 22 bases spanning the gap. The germline V gene has CDR1 MRHNA and CDR2 SNTAGT. Here the CDR3 reads CASSAGGQGLFGEQFF. The CDR3 coding sequence is TGTGCCAGCAGTGCGGGAGGACAGGGCCTATTTGGTGAGCAGTTCTTC.